This is a list of T cell receptor beta chains from one sample in a study of control samples from healthy donors and cancer patients. Produced via immunoSEQ multiplex PCR; TCRdb's table is partial and in-frame only. The data contain about 410,000 clones, around 90% of them singletons. Sequenced sample: PBMCs. These receptors were collected from a man in his forties with head and neck cancer. CDR3s include the opening cysteine and the closing phenylalanine or tryptophan. Fields, in order: V gene, J gene, clone size, D gene, CDR3 protein, CDR3 DNA. A D gene is named only where the DNA matches it firmly. Where a row states a size, it is once, few, many or the class of an expanded clone; other rows omit it.

V: TRBV6-1
J: TRBJ1-5
size: NA
D: NA
CDR3: CASSERQFFFNQPQHF
DNA: TGTGCCAGCAGTGAAAGGCAATTTTTCTTCAATCAGCCCCAGCATTTT

V: TRBV6-6
J: TRBJ2-7
size: NA
D: NA
CDR3: CASSIRGGYEQYF
DNA: TGTGCCAGCAGTATACGTGGGGGGTACGAGCAGTACTTC

V: TRBV3-1/TRBV3-2
J: TRBJ1-2
size: few
D: NA
CDR3: CASSLEPHRYGYTF
DNA: TGTGCCAGCAGCCTTGAACCCCACAGGTATGGCTACACCTTC

V: TRBV9
J: TRBJ1-6
size: NA
D: NA
CDR3: CASSVEGSLNSPLHF
DNA: TGTGCCAGCAGCGTAGAAGGCAGCCTTAATTCACCCCTCCACTTT

V: TRBV9
J: TRBJ1-4
size: NA
D: NA
CDR3: CASGPAEKLFF
DNA: TGTGCCAGCGGGCCGGCAGAAAAACTGTTTTTT

V: TRBV18
J: TRBJ1-1
size: NA
D: TRBD1
CDR3: CASSPITGAEAFF
DNA: TGTGCCAGCTCACCGATCACAGGGGCTGAAGCTTTCTTT

V: TRBV30
J: TRBJ2-4
size: NA
D: TRBD1
CDR3: CAWIQQGERDIQYF
DNA: TGTGCCTGGATCCAACAGGGGGAGCGGGACATTCAGTACTTC

V: TRBV30
J: TRBJ1-4
size: once
D: NA
CDR3: CAWGVTNEKLFF
DNA: TGTGCCTGGGGCGTAACTAATGAAAAACTGTTTTTT

V: TRBV19
J: TRBJ2-2
size: NA
D: NA
CDR3: CASSIDQTFTGELFF
DNA: TGTGCCAGTAGTATAGATCAGACCTTCACCGGGGAGCTGTTTTTT

V: TRBV30
J: TRBJ2-7
size: NA
D: TRBD1
CDR3: CAWSAGVPTGAGEQYF
DNA: TGTGCCTGGAGTGCGGGGGTCCCGACAGGGGCTGGTGAGCAGTACTTC

V: TRBV14
J: TRBJ1-6
size: NA
D: TRBD1
CDR3: CASSRRQGTYSPLHF
DNA: TGTGCCAGCAGCCGACGACAGGGTACTTATTCACCCCTCCACTTT

V: TRBV6-5
J: TRBJ2-7
size: NA
D: NA
CDR3: CASRGTPPYEQYF
DNA: TGTGCCAGCAGGGGGACTCCACCCTACGAGCAGTACTTC

V: TRBV4-2
J: TRBJ2-7
size: NA
D: TRBD2
CDR3: CASSLRLEREGELRQQYF
DNA: TGTGCCAGCAGCCTTCGTCTCGAGCGGGAGGGAGAACTACGACAGCAGTACTTC

V: TRBV6-5
J: TRBJ2-1
size: NA
D: TRBD2
CDR3: CASQRGPSYNEQFF
DNA: TGTGCCAGCCAGCGGGGCCCCTCCTACAATGAGCAGTTCTTC

V: TRBV28
J: TRBJ2-7
size: NA
D: NA
CDR3: CASRGMARTYEQYF
DNA: TGTGCCAGCAGAGGAATGGCTAGAACCTACGAGCAGTACTTC

V: TRBV10-3
J: TRBJ2-7
size: NA
D: NA
CDR3: CAIMADRSSSEQYF
DNA: TGTGCCATCATGGCGGACAGATCCTCAAGCGAGCAGTACTTC

V: TRBV12-5
J: TRBJ1-2
size: NA
D: NA
CDR3: CASGLTFPQGPYGYTF
DNA: TGTGCTAGTGGTTTGACTTTCCCTCAGGGACCCTATGGCTACACCTTC

V: TRBV19
J: TRBJ2-7
size: NA
D: NA
CDR3: CASSFKHGAPIDYEQYF
DNA: TGTGCCAGTAGTTTTAAACACGGGGCCCCGATCGACTACGAGCAGTACTTC

V: TRBV12-3/TRBV12-4
J: TRBJ2-3
size: NA
D: NA
CDR3: CASMRSTDTQYF
DNA: TGTGCCAGCATGCGGAGCACAGATACGCAGTATTTT

V: TRBV19
J: TRBJ2-2
size: NA
D: NA
CDR3: CASSIGNRRTGELFF
DNA: TGTGCCAGTAGTATTGGTAACAGACGAACAGGGGAGCTGTTTTTT

V: TRBV7-9
J: TRBJ2-7
size: NA
D: NA
CDR3: CASNERGYEQYF
DNA: TGTGCCAGCAACGAACGGGGCTACGAGCAGTACTTC

V: TRBV10-2
J: TRBJ2-4
size: NA
D: NA
CDR3: CASSESTFAAAKNIQYF
DNA: TGCGCCAGCAGTGAGTCGACATTCGCCGCGGCCAAAAACATTCAGTACTTC

V: TRBV24-1
J: TRBJ2-1
size: NA
D: TRBD2
CDR3: CATSDPTSGRPGEQFF
DNA: TGTGCCACCAGTGACCCTACTAGCGGGAGACCCGGGGAGCAGTTCTTC

V: TRBV19
J: TRBJ2-7
size: NA
D: NA
CDR3: CASSTPGVSYEQYF
DNA: TGTGCCAGTAGTACTCCAGGGGTTTCCTACGAGCAGTACTTC

V: TRBV5-4
J: TRBJ2-7
size: once
D: TRBD1
CDR3: CASSTDRGPYEQYF
DNA: TGTGCCAGCAGCACCGACAGGGGACCCTACGAGCAGTACTTC

V: TRBV12-5
J: TRBJ2-3
size: NA
D: NA
CDR3: CASGPGPSTDTQYF
DNA: TGTGCTAGTGGTCCCGGGCCTAGCACAGATACGCAGTATTTT

V: TRBV11-2
J: TRBJ2-3
size: NA
D: NA
CDR3: CASSLGPVRGREPYF
DNA: TGTGCCAGCAGCTTAGGACCCGTGAGGGGCCGGGAGCCGTATTTT

V: TRBV6-2/TRBV6-3
J: TRBJ2-7
size: NA
D: NA
CDR3: CASSYGGAIYEQYF
DNA: TGTGCCAGCAGTTATGGGGGCGCGATCTACGAGCAGTACTTC